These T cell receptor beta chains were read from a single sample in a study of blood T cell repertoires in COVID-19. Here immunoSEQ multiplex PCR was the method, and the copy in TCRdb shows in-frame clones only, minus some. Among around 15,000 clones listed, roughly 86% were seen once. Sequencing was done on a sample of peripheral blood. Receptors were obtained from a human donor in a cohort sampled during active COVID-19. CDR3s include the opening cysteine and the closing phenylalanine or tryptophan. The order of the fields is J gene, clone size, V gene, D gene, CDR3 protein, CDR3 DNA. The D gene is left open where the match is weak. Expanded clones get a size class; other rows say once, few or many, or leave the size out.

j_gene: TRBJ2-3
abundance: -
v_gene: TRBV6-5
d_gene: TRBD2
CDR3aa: CASIRARGATDTQYF
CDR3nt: TGTGCCAGCATTAGAGCGCGGGGGGCCACAGATACGCAGTATTTT

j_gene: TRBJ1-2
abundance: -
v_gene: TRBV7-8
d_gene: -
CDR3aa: CASSPRTDYGYTF
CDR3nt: TGTGCCAGCAGCCCAAGAACGGACTATGGCTACACCTTC

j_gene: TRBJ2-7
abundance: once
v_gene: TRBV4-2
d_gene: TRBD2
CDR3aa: CASSQTSGGSYEQYF
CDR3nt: TGTGCCAGCAGCCAAACTAGCGGGGGTTCCTACGAGCAGTACTTC

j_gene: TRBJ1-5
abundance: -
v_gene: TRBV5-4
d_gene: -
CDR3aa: CASSLGPGVGNQPQHF
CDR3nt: TGTGCCAGCAGCTTGGGTCCGGGGGTAGGCAATCAGCCCCAGCATTTT

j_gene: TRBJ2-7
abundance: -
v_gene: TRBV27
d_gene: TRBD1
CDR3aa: CASRSTGIGYEQYF
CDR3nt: TGTGCCAGCAGATCGACAGGGATCGGCTACGAGCAGTACTTC

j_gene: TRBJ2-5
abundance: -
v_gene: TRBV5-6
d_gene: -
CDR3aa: CASSSSGVQETQYF
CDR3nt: TGTGCCAGCAGCTCCTCAGGGGTGCAAGAGACCCAGTACTTC

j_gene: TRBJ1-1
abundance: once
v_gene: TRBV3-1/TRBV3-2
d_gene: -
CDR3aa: CASSQGEVNTEAFF
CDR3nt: TGTGCCAGCAGCCAAGGTGAGGTGAACACTGAAGCTTTCTTT

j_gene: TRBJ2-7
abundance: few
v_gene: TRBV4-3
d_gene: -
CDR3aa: CASSQVPRGSRGLLGQYF
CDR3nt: TGCGCCAGCAGCCAGGTACCTCGGGGTAGTCGCGGACTACTGGGGCAGTACTTC

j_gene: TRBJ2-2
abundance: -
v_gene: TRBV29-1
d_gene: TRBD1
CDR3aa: CSVEGQNRGRDTGELFF
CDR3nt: TGCAGCGTTGAAGGTCAAAACAGGGGGCGCGACACCGGGGAGCTGTTTTTT

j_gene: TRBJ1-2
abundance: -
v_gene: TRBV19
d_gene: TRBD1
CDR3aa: CASPSRDRPYYGYTF
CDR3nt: TGTGCCAGTCCATCGAGGGACAGACCTTACTATGGCTACACCTTC

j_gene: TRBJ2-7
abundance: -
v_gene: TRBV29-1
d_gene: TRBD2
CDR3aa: CSVAVMRGGLWSYEQYF
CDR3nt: TGCAGCGTTGCTGTCATGCGGGGGGGCCTTTGGTCCTACGAGCAGTACTTC

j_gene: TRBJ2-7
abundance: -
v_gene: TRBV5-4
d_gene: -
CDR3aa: CASSLARASHEQYF
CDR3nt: TGTGCCAGCAGCTTGGCCAGGGCTTCCCACGAGCAGTACTTC

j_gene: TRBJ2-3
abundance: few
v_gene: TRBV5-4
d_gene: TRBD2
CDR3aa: CASSFTAGGDTDTQYF
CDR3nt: TGTGCCAGCAGCTTCACAGCGGGGGGGGACACAGATACGCAGTATTTT

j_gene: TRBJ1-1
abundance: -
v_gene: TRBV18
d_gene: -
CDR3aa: CASSKNQGWDTEAFF
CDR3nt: TGTGCCAGCTCAAAAAATCAGGGGTGGGACACTGAAGCTTTCTTT

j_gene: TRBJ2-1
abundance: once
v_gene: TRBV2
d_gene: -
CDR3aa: CASSEAGGHRNEQFF
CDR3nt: TGTGCCAGCAGTGAAGCGGGGGGGCATCGGAATGAGCAGTTCTTC

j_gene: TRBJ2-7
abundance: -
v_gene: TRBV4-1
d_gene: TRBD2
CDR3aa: CASSRDLAATYEQYF
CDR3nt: TGCGCCAGCAGCCGGGACCTAGCGGCCACCTACGAGCAGTACTTC

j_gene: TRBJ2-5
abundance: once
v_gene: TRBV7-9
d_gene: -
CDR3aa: CASSLAAEETQYF
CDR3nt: TGTGCCAGCAGCTTAGCGGCAGAAGAGACCCAGTACTTC

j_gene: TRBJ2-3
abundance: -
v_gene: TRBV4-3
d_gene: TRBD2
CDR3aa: CASSPRGLANTDTQYF
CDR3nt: TGCGCCAGCAGCCCTCGAGGACTAGCGAACACAGATACGCAGTATTTT

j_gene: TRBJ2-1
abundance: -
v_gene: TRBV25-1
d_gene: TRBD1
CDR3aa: CASSDSGTGGEQFF
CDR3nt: TGTGCCAGCAGTGATTCCGGGACAGGTGGCGAGCAGTTCTTC

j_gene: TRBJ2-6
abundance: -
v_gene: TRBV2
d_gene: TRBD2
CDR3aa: CASSAGLAGGSGANVLTF
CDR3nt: TGTGCCAGCAGTGCGGGACTAGCGGGGGGGAGTGGGGCCAACGTCCTGACTTTC

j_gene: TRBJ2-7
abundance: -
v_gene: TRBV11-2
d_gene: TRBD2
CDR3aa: CASSSRGGAEQYF
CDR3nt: TGTGCCAGCAGCTCGCGGGGGGGCGCCGAGCAGTACTTC

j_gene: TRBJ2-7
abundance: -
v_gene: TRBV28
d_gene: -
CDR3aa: CATFTQGTTYEQYF
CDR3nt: TGTGCCACCTTCACACAGGGAACTACCTACGAGCAGTACTTC

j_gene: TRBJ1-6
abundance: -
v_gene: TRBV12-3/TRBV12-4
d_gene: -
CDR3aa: CASSAGRDSPLHF
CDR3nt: TGTGCCAGCAGTGCGGGAAGGGATTCACCCCTCCACTTT

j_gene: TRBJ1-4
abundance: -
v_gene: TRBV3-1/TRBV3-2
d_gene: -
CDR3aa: CASSLARRATNEKLFF
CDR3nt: TGTGCCAGCAGCCTTGCGAGGAGGGCAACTAATGAAAAACTGTTTTTT

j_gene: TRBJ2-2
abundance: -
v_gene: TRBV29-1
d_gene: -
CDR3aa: CSVGPSGAGELFF
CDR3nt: TGCAGCGTCGGGCCGTCGGGAGCCGGGGAGCTGTTTTTT

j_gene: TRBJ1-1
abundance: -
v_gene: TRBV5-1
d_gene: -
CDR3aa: CASSLAGIAATEAFF
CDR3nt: TGCGCCAGCAGCTTAGCAGGGATCGCGGCAACTGAAGCTTTCTTT

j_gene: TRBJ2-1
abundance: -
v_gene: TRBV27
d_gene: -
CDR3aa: CASSLGTSYNEQFF
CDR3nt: TGTGCCAGCAGTTTGGGGACATCCTACAATGAGCAGTTCTTC

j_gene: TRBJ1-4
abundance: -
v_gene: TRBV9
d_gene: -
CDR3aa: CASSRRGAANEKLFF
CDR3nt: TGTGCCAGCAGTCGACGGGGGGCGGCTAATGAAAAACTGTTTTTT

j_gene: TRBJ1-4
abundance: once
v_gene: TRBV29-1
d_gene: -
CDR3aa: CSATPEGRGEKLFF
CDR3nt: TGCAGCGCGACCCCGGAGGGACGGGGAGAAAAACTGTTTTTT

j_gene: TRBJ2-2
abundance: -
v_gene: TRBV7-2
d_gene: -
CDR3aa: CASTSLLNTGELFF
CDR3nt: TGTGCCAGCACCTCGTTGTTGAACACCGGGGAGCTGTTTTTT

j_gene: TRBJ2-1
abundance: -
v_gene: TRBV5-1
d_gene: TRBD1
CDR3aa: CASSSRQGPVDEQFF
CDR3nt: TGCGCCAGCAGCTCAAGACAGGGGCCTGTGGATGAGCAGTTCTTC

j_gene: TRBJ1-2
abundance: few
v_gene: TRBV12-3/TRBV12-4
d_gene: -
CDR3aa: CASRPDSIYGYTF
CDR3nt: TGTGCCAGCAGACCCGACAGTATATATGGCTACACCTTC

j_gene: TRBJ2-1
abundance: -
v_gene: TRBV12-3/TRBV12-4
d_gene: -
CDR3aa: CASSPGVNEQFF
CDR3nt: TGTGCCAGCAGTCCGGGGGTGAATGAGCAGTTCTTC

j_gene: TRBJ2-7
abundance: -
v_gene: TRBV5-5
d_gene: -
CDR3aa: CASSFGGPGHEQYF
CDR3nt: TGTGCCAGCAGCTTCGGGGGGCCAGGCCACGAGCAGTACTTC

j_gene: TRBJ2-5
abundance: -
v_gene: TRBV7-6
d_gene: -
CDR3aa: CASSLASGRAQETQYF
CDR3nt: TGTGCCAGCAGCTTAGCGTCGGGCAGGGCCCAAGAGACCCAGTACTTC

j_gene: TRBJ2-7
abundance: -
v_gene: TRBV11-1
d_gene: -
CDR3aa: CASSPIRRGEQYF
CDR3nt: TGTGCCAGCAGCCCCATACGGCGCGGGGAGCAGTACTTC

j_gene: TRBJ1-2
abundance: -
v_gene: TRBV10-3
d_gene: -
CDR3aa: CAISESKGGGYTF
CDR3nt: TGTGCCATCAGTGAGTCGAAGGGAGGCGGCTACACCTTC

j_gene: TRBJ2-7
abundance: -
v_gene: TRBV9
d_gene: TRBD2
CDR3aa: CASSVGPSGGGGVREQYF
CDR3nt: TGTGCCAGCAGCGTAGGACCCTCCGGTGGCGGGGGGGTGCGCGAGCAGTACTTC

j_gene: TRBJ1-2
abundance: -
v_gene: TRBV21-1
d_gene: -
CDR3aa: CASSKALRGFGSYGYTF
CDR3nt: TGTGCCAGCAGCAAAGCGCTAAGGGGATTCGGTAGCTATGGCTACACCTTC

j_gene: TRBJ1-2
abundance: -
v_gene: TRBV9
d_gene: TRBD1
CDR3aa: CASSAGQGVGYDYGYTF
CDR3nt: TGTGCCAGCAGCGCCGGACAGGGGGTGGGGTACGACTATGGCTACACCTTC